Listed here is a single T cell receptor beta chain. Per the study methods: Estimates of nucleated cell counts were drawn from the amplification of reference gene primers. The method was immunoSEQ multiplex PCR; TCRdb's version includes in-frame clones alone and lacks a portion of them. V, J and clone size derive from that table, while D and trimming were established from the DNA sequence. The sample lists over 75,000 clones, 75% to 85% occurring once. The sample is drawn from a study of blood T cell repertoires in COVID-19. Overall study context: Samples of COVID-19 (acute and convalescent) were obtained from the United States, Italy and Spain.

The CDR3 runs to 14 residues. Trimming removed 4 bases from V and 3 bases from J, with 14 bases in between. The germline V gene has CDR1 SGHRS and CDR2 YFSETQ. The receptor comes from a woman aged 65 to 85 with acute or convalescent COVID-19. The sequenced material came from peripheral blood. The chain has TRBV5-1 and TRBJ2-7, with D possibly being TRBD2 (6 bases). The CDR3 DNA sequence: TGCGCCAGCAGCCCCATGCGGGGCAACTACGAGCAGTACTTC. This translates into CASSPMRGNYEQYF. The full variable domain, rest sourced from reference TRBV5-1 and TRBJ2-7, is KAGVTQTPRYLIKTRGQQVTLSCSPISGHRSVSWYQQTPGQGLQFLFEYFSETQRNKGNFPGRFSGRQFSNSRSEMNVSTLELGDSALYLCASSPMRGNYEQYFGPGTRLTVT.